One and the same sample provided the 2 T cell receptor beta chains below, sequenced in a study of T cell responses to AZD1222 COVID-19 vaccine. Sequencing used immunoSEQ multiplex PCR; TCRdb keeps in-frame clones, though not all of them. The sample has some 150,000 clones; 90% to 95% are singletons. The source material was peripheral blood, sampled on day 0 of MenACWY control vaccination. These receptor sequences come from an adult in good health.

This clone was seen just once. The chain employs TRBV27 and TRBJ1-2; D may be TRBD1 (6 bases). Germline-derived CDR1 and CDR2 are MNHEY and SMNVEV (reference sequence). The CDR3 sequence is 16 residues long. Trimming removed 6 bases from V and 1 base from J, with 18 bases in between. CDR3 bases: TGTGCCAGCAGCCGGTCCGGGACACTCATTAACTATGGCTACACCTTC. Its translation is CASSRSGTLINYGYTF.

This chain uses TRBV3-1 (or the pseudogene TRBV3-2) with TRBJ1-6; D call uncertain. The CDR3 totals 14 residues. CDR1 is LGHDT, CDR2 YNNKEL, per germline (reference sequence). Trimming cost V 1 base and J 14 bases, with 15 bases left between them. Written as DNA, the CDR3 is TGTGCCAGCAGCCAAGGGGCTCCCGATTCTTCCCTCCACTTT. It translates to CASSQGAPDSSLHF.